This T cell receptor (beta chain) was profiled in a study of blood T cell repertoires in COVID-19. TCRdb keeps only in-frame clones here, not all; method: immunoSEQ multiplex PCR. This repertoire shows some 89,000 clones, about 83% found once; its top ten account for less than 20%. V shed 2 bases and J 5 bases; nucleotides not matched to a gene: 5. Germline-derived CDR1 and CDR2 are MGHRA and YSYEKL. The CDR3 is made up of 15 amino acids. The V and J genes are TRBV4-1 and TRBJ2-7, with 11 bases lining up with TRBD1. The material sequenced was peripheral blood. The clonotype comes from a human donor in a cohort sampled during active COVID-19. The CDR3 loop is CASSQLPGQGDEQYF. Written as DNA, the CDR3 is TGCGCCAGCAGCCAACTCCCGGGACAGGGGGACGAGCAGTACTTC.